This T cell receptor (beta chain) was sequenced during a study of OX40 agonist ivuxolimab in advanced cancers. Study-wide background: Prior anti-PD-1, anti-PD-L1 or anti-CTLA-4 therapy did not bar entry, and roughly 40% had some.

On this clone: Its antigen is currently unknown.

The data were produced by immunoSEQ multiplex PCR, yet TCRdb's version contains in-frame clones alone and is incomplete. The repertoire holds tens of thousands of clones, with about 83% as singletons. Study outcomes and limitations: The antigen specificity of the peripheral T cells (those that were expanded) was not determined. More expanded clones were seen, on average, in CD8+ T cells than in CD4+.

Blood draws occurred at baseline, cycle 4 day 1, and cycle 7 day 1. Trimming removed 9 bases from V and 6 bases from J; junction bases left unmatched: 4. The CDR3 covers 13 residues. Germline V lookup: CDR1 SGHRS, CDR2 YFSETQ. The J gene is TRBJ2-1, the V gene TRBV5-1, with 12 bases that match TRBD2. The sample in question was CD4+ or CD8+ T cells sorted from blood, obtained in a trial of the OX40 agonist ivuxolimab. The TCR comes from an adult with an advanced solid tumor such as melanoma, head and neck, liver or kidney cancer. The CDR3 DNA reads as TGCGCCACCTCTAGCGGGAGGGGCAATGAGCAGTTCTTC. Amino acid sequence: CATSSGRGNEQFF.